The present entry profiles one T cell receptor beta chain with its context. Measured with immunoSEQ multiplex PCR; TCRdb has only the in-frame clones, and not every one. The table has tens of thousands of clones, about 83% seen once. Germline V CDR1 and CDR2: ENHRY, SYGVKD. There are 14 residues in the CDR3. V gave up 4 bases and J gave up 7 bases; unmatched junction bases: 4. The record originates from a study of blood T cell repertoires in COVID-19. On the study more broadly: Nucleic acid was either cDNA or gDNA, and it came from T cells, B-cell-depleted T cells, or PBMCs.

This receptor was taken from a man in his 70s with COVID-19, enrolled during active disease. Sequenced: peripheral blood. The rearrangement joins TRBV10-3 to TRBJ1-4; 9 bases are shared with TRBD1. This chain's CDR3 is CAISGDREAEKLFF. As DNA, the CDR3 is TGTGCCATCAGTGGGGACAGGGAGGCTGAAAAACTGTTTTTT.